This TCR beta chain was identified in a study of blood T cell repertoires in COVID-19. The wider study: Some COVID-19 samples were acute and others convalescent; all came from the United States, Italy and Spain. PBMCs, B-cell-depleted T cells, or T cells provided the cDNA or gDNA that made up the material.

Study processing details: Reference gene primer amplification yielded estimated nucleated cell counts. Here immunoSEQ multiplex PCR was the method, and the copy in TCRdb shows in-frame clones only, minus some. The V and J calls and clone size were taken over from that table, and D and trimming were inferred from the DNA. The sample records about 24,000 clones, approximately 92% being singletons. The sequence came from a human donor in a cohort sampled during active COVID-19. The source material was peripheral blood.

The CDR3 region is CASSFGLAGGPYEQYF. As DNA, the CDR3 is TGTGCCAGCAGCTTTGGACTAGCGGGAGGTCCCTACGAGCAGTACTTC. The V and J genes are TRBV7-2 and TRBJ2-7; TRBD2 matches 14 bases. The germline V gene has CDR1 SGHTA and CDR2 FQGNSA. Unmatched junction bases numbered 3, after V lost 3 bases and J lost 2 bases. The CDR3 covers 16 residues.